This T cell receptor (beta chain) comes out of a study of chemoradiotherapy in HPV16-positive cancers. Method: immunoSEQ multiplex PCR; TCRdb's copy keeps in-frame clones and lacks some. Among around 8,000 clones listed, just over 70% were seen once. Study-level points and caveats: Candidate HPV-specific clones and E7-related TCR motifs grew in tumor during treatment.

The germline CDR1 and CDR2 sequences are SGHNT and YENEEA. The CDR3 contains 13 residues. V gave up 4 bases and J gave up 2 bases; unmatched junction bases: 2. Turning to this clone: Antigen specificity is unknown.

This sequence joins TRBV11-3 and TRBJ2-7; 7 bases match TRBD1. This TCR was recovered from a human donor with HPV-associated anogenital cancer. Sampling took place from a patient who underwent chemoradiotherapy. The CDR3 nucleotides are TGTGCCAGCAGCTACACAGGGGCCTACGAGCAGTACTTC. It codes for CASSYTGAYEQYF. The complete variable domain, with remaining parts taken from reference TRBV11-3 and TRBJ2-7, reads EAGVVQSPRYKIIEKKQPVAFWCNPISGHNTLYWYLQNLGQGPELLIRYENEEAVDDSQLPKDRFSAERLKGVDSTLKIQPAELGDSAVYLCASSYTGAYEQYFGPGTRLTVT.